Following are 24 T cell receptor beta chains from one sample sequenced in a study of breast tumors, draining lymph nodes, adjacent tissues. MiXCR was run by TCRdb on the multiplex PCR reads, yielding one entry per CDR3 protein. The table lists 100,000 or so distinct CDR3 sequences, 21% of them singletons. Samples came from axillary lymph nodes draining the breast cancer. The sample comprised axillary lymph node tissue. The receptors come from a female donor with breast cancer. Some clones in this sample may be carry-over from other donors' samples.

This clonotype was seen at least ten times. Here the CDR3 DNA reads TGTGCCACAAAGGGACAGGGTGGCGAAAAACTGTTTTTT. This codes for CATKGQGGEKLFF. The rearrangement joins TRBV2 to TRBJ1-4, with TRBD1 identical over 9 bases. CDR1 and CDR2 from the germline V gene are SNHLY and FYNNEI. This CDR3 has 13 amino acids. J was trimmed by 8 bases and V by 10 bases; bases with no gene match: 8.

This clonotype has just one count. A much larger clone is a single base away; this may be a read error. This sequence joins TRBV2 and TRBJ1-5; D is ambiguous. The length of the CDR3 is 15 residues. Trimming left V 11 bases short and J 5 bases short, with 22 bases between. Germline CDR1 reads SNHLY; CDR2 reads FYNNEI. CDR3 sequence reads: CAGGPRLGGDQPQHF. The CDR3 region has the DNA TGTGCCGGCGGCCCGAGATTGGGCGGCGATCAGCCCCAGCATTTT.

This clonotype has only a few counts. The chain uses TRBV18 and TRBJ2-5, with 12 bases fitting TRBD2. J was trimmed by 4 bases and V by 4 bases; bases with no gene match: 4. The V gene's germline CDR1 is KGHSH and CDR2 LQKENI. The CDR3 spans 15 residues. DNA for the CDR3: TGTGCCAGCTCACAGCTAGCGGGAGGGCTAGAGACCCAGTACTTC. Protein sequence: CASSQLAGGLETQYF.

This clonotype was recorded a few times. CDR3 region: CASSLVFQGPPYEQYF. CDR3 DNA sequence: TGTGCCAGCAGCTTAGTATTCCAGGGCCCTCCCTACGAGCAGTACTTC. V is TRBV13 and J is TRBJ2-7; a possible D gene is TRBD1 (5 bases). The ends were cut back, 1 base at V and 2 bases at J, with 15 bases in the middle. The CDR3 runs to 16 residues. Germline loops: CDR1 PRHDT, CDR2 FYEKMQ (reference sequence).

As concerns this clonotype: A much larger clonotype is one base distant, so this may be a read error. The chain combines TRBV25-1 with TRBJ2-1; 9 positions agree with TRBD1. The CDR3 has 15 amino acids. The germline CDR1 and CDR2 sequences are MGHDK and SYGVNS. CDR3 sequence: CAGSDWDREGYEQFF. The CDR3, as DNA: TGTGCCGGCAGTGATTGGGACAGGGAAGGGTACGAGCAGTTCTTC.

Ten or more counts support this clonotype. The chain carries TRBV3-1 and TRBJ1-5; D is ambiguous. Trimming cost V 1 base and J 2 bases, with 9 bases left between them. CDR1 is LGHDT and CDR2 is YNNKEL in the germline V gene (reference sequence). This CDR3 contains 15 residues. The CDR3 nucleotides read TGTGCCAGCAGCCAAGGTCCTTATGGCAATCAGCCCCAGCATTTT. Protein sequence: CASSQGPYGNQPQHF.

The gene calls are TRBV10-3 and TRBJ2-7; no clear D gene. The V end was cut by 4 bases, the J end by 0 bases, with 7 bases between. The CDR3 is made up of 13 amino acids. Germline values: CDR1 ENHRY, CDR2 SYGVKD. CDR3 sequence reads: CAISAQGSYEQYF. The DNA of the CDR3 is TGTGCCATCAGTGCACAAGGCTCCTACGAGCAGTACTTC.

This sequence joins TRBV18 and TRBJ2-7, with 8 positions matching TRBD1. In germline, CDR1 is KGHSH, CDR2 LQKENI. V shed 3 bases and J 6 bases; nucleotides not matched to a gene: 7. The CDR3 extends over 14 amino acids. The DNA for the CDR3 is TGTGCCAGCTCACCCGACAGGGGCGGGCCCGAGCAGTACTTC. Its protein product is CASSPDRGGPEQYF.

This clonotype has just a few counts. Being one base from a much bigger clone, this may be a read error. The chain employs TRBV24-1 and TRBJ2-3; 9 positions agree with TRBD1. The CDR3 is 16 residues long. With 6 bases clipped from V and 2 bases from J, the junction kept 8 bases outside the gene matches. Germline values: CDR1 KGHDR, CDR2 SFDVKD. In DNA form, the CDR3 reads TGTGCCACCAGTACCCAGGACAGGGGAATCACAGATACGCAGTATTTT. Encoded protein: CATSTQDRGITDTQYF.

Remarks on this clonotype: A read error is possible here, since a much larger clone lies one base away. This chain uses TRBV9 with TRBJ2-3, with 7 nucleotides matching TRBD1. This CDR3 is 16 amino acids long. Germline lookup yields CDR1 SGDLS and CDR2 YYNGEE. The chain's CDR3 is CASNVAWTGRGVTQYF. Here the CDR3 DNA reads TGTGCCAGCAACGTAGCCTGGACAGGTAGGGGAGTTACGCAGTATTTT. The whole variable domain, remainder taken from reference TRBV9 and TRBJ2-3, is DSGVTQTPKHLITATGQRVTLRCSPRSGDLSVYWYQQSLDQGLQFLIQYYNGEERAKGNILERFSAQQFPDLHSELNLSSLELGDSALYFCASNVAWTGRGVTQYFGPGTRLTVL.

This clonotype has at least ten counts. The rearrangement joins TRBV7-9 to TRBJ1-2; D gene ambiguous. Trimming left V 4 bases short and J 5 bases short, with 14 bases between. Looked up from germline, CDR1 is SEHNR and CDR2 is FQNEAQ (reference sequence). CDR3 length: 14 amino acids. CDR3: CASSSQAGSYGYTF. The CDR3 nucleotides are TGTGCCAGCAGCTCCCAAGCGGGGTCTTATGGCTACACCTTC.

This rearrangement joins TRBV9 to TRBJ2-6, with a tentative D call TRBD2 (6 bases). The germline gives CDR1 SGDLS, CDR2 YYNGEE. This CDR3 contains 17 residues. Trimming shortened V by 4 bases and J by 0 bases, and 14 bases separated the two germline ends. The CDR3 DNA reads TGTGCCAGCAGCAACTTGGCGGGGAGCTCTGGGGCCAACGTCCTGACTTTC. Translating it yields CASSNLAGSSGANVLTF.

In this sample, this clonotype turned up many times. The chain couples TRBV4-1 to TRBJ2-2; 8 nucleotides agree with TRBD1. This CDR3 is built from 18 residues. The V gene's germline CDR1 is MGHRA and CDR2 YSYEKL. Germline trimming cut 6 bases from V and 2 bases from J; bases unmatched to any gene: 14. The CDR3 loop is CASRPGSYGTGNTGELFF. The CDR3 bases are TGCGCCAGCAGGCCCGGTTCTTACGGGACAGGTAACACCGGGGAGCTGTTTTTT.

At least ten counts were recorded for this clonotype. The rearrangement links TRBV2 to TRBJ2-6, with 8 bases lining up with TRBD2. Germline CDR1 SNHLY, CDR2 FYNNEI. V lost 8 bases, J lost 4 bases, and 7 bases stayed unmatched. The CDR3 is 15 residues long. CDR3 DNA: TGTGCCAGCCTAGCGGGTTTATCGGGGGCCAACGTCCTGACTTTC. Amino acid sequence: CASLAGLSGANVLTF.

In this sample, this clonotype turned up many times. The chain recombines TRBV4-1 with TRBJ2-1, with 10 bases lining up with TRBD1. The germline V gene encodes CDR1 MGHRA and CDR2 YSYEKL. This CDR3 comprises 15 residues. With 1 base clipped from V and 4 bases from J, the junction kept 1 base outside the gene matches. The CDR3 protein is CASSQVGQGYNEQFF. In DNA form, the CDR3 reads TGCGCCAGCAGCCAAGTGGGACAGGGGTACAATGAGCAGTTCTTC.

This clonotype showed up just once. A single base separates this from a much larger clone, so it may be a read error. The conserved closing phenylalanine or tryptophan is absent in this CDR3, likely reflecting a read error. The chain couples TRBV30 to TRBJ1-5; D remains ambiguous. The germline V gene encodes CDR1 GTSNPN and CDR2 SVGIG (reference sequence). V was clipped by 8 bases and J by 4 bases, with 12 bases between them. CDR3 length equals 12 residues. The CDR3 protein is CAGTWGNQPQHL. CDR3 DNA: TGTGCCGGAACCTGGGGAAATCAGCCCCAGCATCTT.

This clonotype was seen ten or more times. The gene calls are TRBV5-1 and TRBJ2-5; 7 nucleotides line up with TRBD1. The CDR3 loop spans 16 amino acids. Per germline, CDR1 SGHRS and CDR2 YFSETQ. V was pared by 1 base and J by 5 bases, with 11 bases of the junction left unmatched. Here the CDR3 DNA reads TGCGCCAGCAGCTTGAAGGGGGCAGGGATAACTGAGACCCAGTACTTC. Protein sequence: CASSLKGAGITETQYF.

This clonotype has ten or more counts. J is TRBJ2-7 and V is TRBV3-1, with D tentatively TRBD2 (5 bases). This CDR3 is 12 amino acids long. V lost 2 bases, J lost 3 bases, and 5 bases lay in between. Germline V gene data show CDR1 as LGHDT and CDR2 as YNNKEL (reference sequence). CDR3 in DNA: TGTGCCAGCAGCCAACGGGGCTACGAGCAGTACTTC. Protein product: CASSQRGYEQYF.

The chain links TRBV5-4 to TRBJ2-3; TRBD2 is a possible D gene (6 bases). CDR3 length: 15 amino acids. CDR1 and CDR2 from the germline V gene are SGHNT and YYREEE (reference sequence). Trimming stripped 4 bases from V and 1 base from J, with 13 bases between. The CDR3 spells CASSPAASGTDTQYF. The CDR3 DNA reads TGTGCCAGCAGCCCAGCTGCTAGCGGCACAGATACGCAGTATTTT.

The chain has TRBV20-1 and TRBJ1-6; possible D gene TRBD1, 6 bases. CDR1 and CDR2 from the germline V gene are DFQATT and SNEGSKA (reference sequence). CDR3 length equals 16 residues. V shed 0 bases and J shed 4 bases, with 13 bases lying between them. The CDR3 reads CSAREPGQSYNSPLHF. The CDR3 bases are TGCAGTGCTAGAGAACCCGGACAGTCTTATAATTCACCCCTCCACTTT.

On this clonotype itself: Given a much more abundant clone one base away, this may be a read error. The rearrangement links TRBV29-1 to TRBJ2-1; D possibly matches TRBD1 or TRBD2 (7 bases each). Germline lookup yields CDR1 SQVTM and CDR2 ANQGSEA. The CDR3 is made up of 14 amino acids. The CDR3 is CSVGGAGGDNGQFF. The CDR3 DNA reads as TGCAGCGTTGGGGGTGCAGGGGGGGACAATGGGCAGTTCTTC.

This clonotype showed up many times. This CDR3 is CASMVTSGRGGNEQFF. DNA for the CDR3: TGTGCCAGTATGGTGACTAGCGGAAGAGGGGGCAATGAGCAGTTCTTC. This chain uses TRBV19 with TRBJ2-1; 9 positions match TRBD2. The CDR3 consists of 16 residues. V shed 7 bases, J shed 6 bases, and the junction held 13 bases outside the gene matches. The germline V gene encodes CDR1 LNHDA and CDR2 SQIVND (reference sequence).

The V and J genes are TRBV7-4 and TRBJ2-7; no firm D call. Trimming stripped 1 base from V and 1 base from J, with 11 bases between. Germline V gene sequence: CDR1 SGHVT, CDR2 SQSDAQ. The CDR3 totals 15 residues. CDR3 bases: TGTGCCAGCAGCTTAGTAACCACGTTGTCCTACGAGCAGTACTTC. This encodes CASSLVTTLSYEQYF.

This clonotype was seen ten or more times. This sequence joins TRBV5-1 and TRBJ2-3, with a tentative D call TRBD1 (5 bases). V was trimmed by 1 base and J by 2 bases, leaving 14 bases between them. Germline-derived CDR1 and CDR2 are SGHRS and YFSETQ. This CDR3 region has 16 residues. In nucleotides, the CDR3 is TGCGCCAGCAGCTTGAGGGGCCGTGTGACCACAGATACGCAGTATTTT. This translates into CASSLRGRVTTDTQYF.